The sequence of this TCR beta chain was determined in a study of T cells after yellow fever vaccination. This clonotype was detected ten times or more. One entry per CDR3 protein, called by TCRdb with MiXCR from the 5' RACE reads. Among about 25,000 distinct CDR3 sequences listed, 3.4% were seen once. The CDR3 length is 18 residues. V was pared by 0 bases and J by 6 bases, with 19 bases between. The germline V gene has CDR1 SGHRS and CDR2 YFSETQ. The sequence was collected from a man between 18 and 35 years old who received the YFV17D yellow fever vaccine. This specimen was PBMCs, either bulk or a sorted T-cell subset (CD4+, CD8+, memory, or dextramer-sorted; not recorded which), taken 35 to 50 days after the first yellow fever vaccination. The chain joins TRBV5-1 to TRBJ1-6; D remains unclear. The CDR3 DNA sequence: TGCGCCAGCAGCTTGGGGCCCATGGGTGGTTTCGGTAATTCACCCCTCCACTTT. This codes for CASSLGPMGGFGNSPLHF.